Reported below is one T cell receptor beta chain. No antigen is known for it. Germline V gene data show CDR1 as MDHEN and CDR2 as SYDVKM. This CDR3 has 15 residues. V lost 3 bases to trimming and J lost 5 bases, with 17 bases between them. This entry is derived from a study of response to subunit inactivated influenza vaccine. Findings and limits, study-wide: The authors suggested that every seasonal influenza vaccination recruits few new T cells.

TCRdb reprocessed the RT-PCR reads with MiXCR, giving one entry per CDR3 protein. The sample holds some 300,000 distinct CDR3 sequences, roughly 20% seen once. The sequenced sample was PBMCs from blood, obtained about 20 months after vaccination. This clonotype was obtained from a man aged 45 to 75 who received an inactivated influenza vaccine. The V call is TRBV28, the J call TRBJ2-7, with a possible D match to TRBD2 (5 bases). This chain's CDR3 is CASSFGSATPNEQYF. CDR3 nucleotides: TGTGCCAGCAGTTTTGGTAGCGCCACTCCTAACGAGCAGTACTTC.